The next 18 T cell receptor beta chains were all read from a single sample in a study of cytomegalovirus exposure and HLA in healthy donors. Researchers ran the PCR with 60 Vbeta and 13 Jbeta primers. The method was immunoSEQ multiplex PCR; TCRdb's version includes in-frame clones alone and lacks a portion of them. The sample includes under 150,000 clones, roughly two thirds seen only once; the top ten take roughly 8.3%. Sequencing was done on a sample of PBMCs. The source is a man aged 18 to 29 in good health and CMV-seropositive.

The rearrangement uses TRBV5-1 and TRBJ2-3; 7 positions match TRBD1. Trimming cost V 3 bases and J 1 base; bases outside gene matches: 8. Per the germline V gene, CDR1 is SGHRS and CDR2 is YFSETQ. The length of the CDR3 is 16 residues. The CDR3 DNA follows: TGCGCCAGCAGCTACCAACAGGGGAGCGGCACAGATACGCAGTATTTT. It codes for CASSYQQGSGTDTQYF.

The CDR3 DNA reads as TGCGCCAGCAGTCAACAGGGGAGCCCCTACAATGAGCAGTTCTTC. It encodes CASSQQGSPYNEQFF. The chain combines TRBV4-1 with TRBJ2-1; 7 bases agree with TRBD1. The CDR3 covers 15 residues. The V gene end was trimmed by 6 bases and the J gene end by 2 bases; junction bases not matched to a gene: 7. Germline-derived CDR1 and CDR2 are MGHRA and YSYEKL.

The genes are TRBV11-3 and TRBJ2-7; 9 positions agree with TRBD1. V lost 5 bases and J lost 6; bases outside the gene matches: 14. The CDR3 is 16 residues long. Germline V gives CDR1 SGHNT, CDR2 YENEEA. This chain's CDR3 is CASSTLGTGRRSEQYF. The DNA of the CDR3 is TGTGCCAGCAGCACTCTCGGGACAGGGCGTCGTAGCGAGCAGTACTTC.

The CDR3 sequence is CASSLSPRDRNGYTF. CDR3 nucleotides: TGTGCCAGCAGTTTATCTCCCCGGGACAGGAATGGCTACACCTTC. This chain uses TRBV27 with TRBJ1-2; 8 bases agree with TRBD1. The ends lost 0 bases at V and 6 bases at J; junction bases unmatched: 6. Germline CDR1 MNHEY, CDR2 SMNVEV (reference sequence). This CDR3 is 15 amino acids long.

This chain uses TRBV19 with TRBJ1-4, with 12 bases aligning to TRBD1. This CDR3 comprises 19 residues. V lost 5 bases and J lost 0; bases outside the gene matches: 10. CDR1 LNHDA and CDR2 SQIVND come from the germline V gene (reference sequence). CDR3 bases: TGTGCCAGTAGTCTTCGGCGGGACAGGGGGCTAGCAACTAATGAAAAACTGTTTTTT. This sequence encodes CASSLRRDRGLATNEKLFF.

CDR3 DNA: TGTGCCAGCAGCTTGGCCGGGGCGGGAAAAGATACAGATACGCAGTATTTT. Protein: CASSLAGAGKDTDTQYF. The chain has TRBV5-4 and TRBJ2-3, with D possibly being TRBD2 (6 bases). This CDR3 is built from 17 residues. V gave up 0 bases and J gave up 3 bases, with 17 bases separating them. Germline V gene data show CDR1 as SGHNT and CDR2 as YYREEE (reference sequence).

The sample holds a few counts of this clone. The chain links TRBV11-3 to TRBJ2-3, with TRBD1 as a possible D gene (6 bases). Germline V lookup: CDR1 SGHNT, CDR2 YENEEA. The CDR3 runs to 20 residues. V was clipped by 0 bases and J by 2 bases, with 24 bases between them. The CDR3 DNA is TGTGCCAGCAGCTTAGACCGTTACGAGACAGGCCCATCGAACACAGATACGCAGTATTTT. This sequence encodes CASSLDRYETGPSNTDTQYF.

The chain carries TRBV19 and TRBJ1-1; D remains ambiguous. CDR1 and CDR2 from the germline V gene are LNHDA and SQIVND (reference sequence). V was trimmed by 4 bases and J by 4 bases, leaving 13 bases between them. The length of the CDR3 is 14 residues. The CDR3 DNA reads as TGTGCCAGTAGTAATTCGGCCGGAGTCACTGAAGCTTTCTTT. This gives the protein CASSNSAGVTEAFF.

The V and J genes are TRBV2 and TRBJ1-4, with 8 bases matching TRBD1. The CDR3 is 15 residues long. The V segment lost 3 bases and the J segment 7 bases; nucleotides outside the gene matches: 7. CDR1 is SNHLY, CDR2 FYNNEI, per germline. Here the CDR3 reads CASSDLGQVFEKLFF. DNA for the CDR3: TGTGCCAGCAGTGATTTGGGACAGGTTTTTGAAAAACTGTTTTTT.

This chain links TRBV28 with TRBJ2-6; D gene uncertain. The CDR3 loop spans 16 amino acids. The ends were cut back, 2 bases at V and 0 bases at J, with 8 bases in the middle. Germline V gene sequence: CDR1 MDHEN, CDR2 SYDVKM. CDR3: CASSLGGGSGANVLTF. DNA of the CDR3: TGTGCCAGCAGTTTAGGCGGCGGCTCTGGGGCCAACGTCCTGACTTTC.

V and J are TRBV2 and TRBJ2-7, with 11 bases matching TRBD2. Germline V gene lookup returns CDR1 SNHLY and CDR2 FYNNEI. The CDR3 has 16 amino acids. The V and J ends lost 3 bases and 3 bases, in that order; junction bases with no gene match: 7. Here the CDR3 reads CASSEASGGIYYEQYF. In DNA, the CDR3 is TGTGCCAGCAGTGAGGCTAGCGGGGGGATTTACTACGAGCAGTACTTC.

Details on this clone: At the DNA level, this CDR3 is encoded by other sequences in the same sample as well. The chain combines TRBV25-1 with TRBJ1-6, with D unresolved. V lost 5 bases to trimming and J lost 6 bases, with 11 bases between them. Germline CDR1 is MGHDK and CDR2 is SYGVNS. This CDR3 is built from 14 residues. CDR3 sequence (DNA): TGTGCCAGCAGTACTGGATGGAGTAATTCACCCCTCCACTTT. This translates into CASSTGWSNSPLHF.

This chain joins TRBV19 and TRBJ1-2; D is perhaps TRBD1 (6 bases). The CDR3 covers 15 residues. Trimming cost V 4 bases and J 3 bases, with 15 bases left between them. Germline CDR1 reads LNHDA; CDR2 reads SQIVND (reference sequence). In DNA, the CDR3 is TGTGCCAGTAGTACGGACAGTTCGATCCACTATGGCTACACCTTC. This codes for CASSTDSSIHYGYTF.

This chain uses TRBV6-5 with TRBJ2-3; 8 nucleotides align to TRBD2. Per germline, CDR1 MNHEY and CDR2 SVGAGI. V shed 5 bases, J shed 4 bases, and the junction held 5 bases outside the gene matches. This CDR3 comprises 14 residues. The CDR3, as DNA: TGTGCCAGCAGTCTCCGGGGGGGGGCAGATACGCAGTATTTT. Protein sequence: CASSLRGGADTQYF.

This chain joins TRBV19 and TRBJ1-1; 9 nucleotides align to TRBD1. Germline V gene lookup returns CDR1 LNHDA and CDR2 SQIVND (reference sequence). The CDR3 has 14 residues. The V segment lost 6 bases and the J segment 2 bases; nucleotides outside the gene matches: 4. The CDR3 region is CASRATGGNTEAFF. CDR3 bases: TGTGCCAGTAGGGCTACAGGGGGCAACACTGAAGCTTTCTTT.

V is TRBV6-5 and J is TRBJ2-7; D is possibly TRBD2 (6 bases). The CDR3 has 15 residues. V was cut by 4 bases and J by 0 bases, with 13 bases left in between. Germline lookup yields CDR1 MNHEY and CDR2 SVGAGI. The CDR3 nucleotides are TGTGCCAGCAGTTCGGCGCACGGGAGCTCCTACGAGCAGTACGTC. Encoded protein: CASSSAHGSSYEQYV.

This rearrangement joins TRBV5-1 to TRBJ2-7; 7 bases are shared with TRBD1. In germline, CDR1 is SGHRS, CDR2 YFSETQ. V dropped 3 bases and J dropped 2; count of bases not matched to a gene: 5. This CDR3 comprises 14 residues. The CDR3 nucleotides are TGCGCCAGCAGCTCGGGACAGCCTCCCTACGAGCAGTACTTC. Its translation is CASSSGQPPYEQYF. The complete variable domain, with remaining parts taken from reference TRBV5-1 and TRBJ2-7, reads KAGVTQTPRYLIKTRGQQVTLSCSPISGHRSVSWYQQTPGQGLQFLFEYFSETQRNKGNFPGRFSGRQFSNSRSEMNVSTLELGDSALYLCASSSGQPPYEQYFGPGTRLTVT.

This sequence joins TRBV7-9 and TRBJ2-1; 11 positions match TRBD2. Germline values: CDR1 SEHNR, CDR2 FQNEAQ (reference sequence). V lost 5 bases, J lost 9 bases, and 9 bases stayed unmatched. This CDR3 contains 15 residues. CDR3 in amino acids: CASSALAGGGVEQFF. In DNA form, the CDR3 reads TGTGCCAGCAGCGCCCTAGCGGGGGGTGGGGTTGAGCAGTTCTTC.